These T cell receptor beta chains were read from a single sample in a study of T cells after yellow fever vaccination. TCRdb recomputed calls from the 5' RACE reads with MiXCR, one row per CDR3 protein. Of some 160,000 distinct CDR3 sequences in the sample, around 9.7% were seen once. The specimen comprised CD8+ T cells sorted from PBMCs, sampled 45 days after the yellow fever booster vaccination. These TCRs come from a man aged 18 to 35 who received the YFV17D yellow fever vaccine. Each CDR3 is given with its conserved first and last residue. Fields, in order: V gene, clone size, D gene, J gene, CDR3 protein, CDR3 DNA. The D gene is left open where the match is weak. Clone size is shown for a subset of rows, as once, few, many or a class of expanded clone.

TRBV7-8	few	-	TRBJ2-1	CASSLEAPGDEQFF	TGTGCCAGCAGCTTAGAGGCTCCGGGAGATGAGCAGTTCTTC
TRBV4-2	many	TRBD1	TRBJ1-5	CASSQVTGDNQPQHF	TGTGCCAGCAGCCAAGTAACAGGGGATAATCAGCCCCAGCATTTT
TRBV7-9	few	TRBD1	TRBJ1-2	CASSLGQGNYGYTF	TGTGCCAGCAGCTTAGGACAGGGGAACTATGGCTACACCTTC
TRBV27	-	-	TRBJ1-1	CASSLSGRNTEAFF	TGTGCCAGCAGTTTATCAGGGCGTAACACTGAAGCTTTCTTT
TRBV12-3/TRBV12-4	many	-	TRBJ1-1	CASSFSAGYTAFF	TGTGCCAGCAGTTTTTCGGCAGGTTATACAGCTTTCTTT
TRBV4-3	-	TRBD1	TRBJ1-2	CASSQAQGFTYGYTF	TGCGCCAGCAGCCAAGCACAGGGGTTTACCTATGGCTACACCTTC
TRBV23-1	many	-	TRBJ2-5	CASSRPPVSAGKETQYF	TGCGCCAGCAGTCGCCCCCCGGTATCGGCGGGGAAAGAGACCCAGTACTTC
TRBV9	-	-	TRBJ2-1	CASSVDWGPQFF	TGTGCCAGCAGCGTAGATTGGGGTCCGCAGTTCTTC
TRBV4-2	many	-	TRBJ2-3	CASSPEKESDTQYF	TGTGCCAGCAGCCCAGAGAAGGAGTCAGATACGCAGTATTTT
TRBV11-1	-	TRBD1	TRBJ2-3	CASSSGQLSTDTQYF	TGTGCCAGCAGCTCGGGACAGCTAAGCACAGATACGCAGTATTTT
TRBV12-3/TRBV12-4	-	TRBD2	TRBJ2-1	CASKPGLGYNEQFF	TGTGCCAGCAAGCCGGGACTAGGGTACAATGAGCAGTTCTTC
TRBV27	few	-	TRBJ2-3	CASSLRTADSTDTQYF	TGTGCCAGCAGCCTACGGACGGCTGATTCCACAGATACGCAGTATTTT
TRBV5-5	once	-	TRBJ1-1	CASFWGNTEAFF	TGTGCCAGCTTTTGGGGAAACACTGAAGCTTTCTTT
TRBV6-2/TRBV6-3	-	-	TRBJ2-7	CASSYSFEQYF	TGTGCCAGCAGTTACTCCTTCGAGCAGTACTTC
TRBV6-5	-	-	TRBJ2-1	CASRAGRVSEQFF	TGTGCCAGCAGGGCTGGCCGCGTGAGTGAGCAGTTCTTC
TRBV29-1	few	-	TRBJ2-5	CSVRTQETQYF	TGCAGCGTGCGGACACAAGAGACCCAGTACTTC
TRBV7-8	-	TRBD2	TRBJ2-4	CASRGGVGNIQYF	TGTGCCAGCAGGGGGGGGGTCGGGAACATTCAGTACTTC
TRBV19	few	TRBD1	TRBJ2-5	CASSPTLQGVETQYF	TGTGCCAGTAGCCCGACCCTACAGGGGGTGGAGACCCAGTACTTC
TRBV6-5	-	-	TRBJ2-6	CASSLLRGANVLTF	TGTGCCAGCAGTCTCCTCCGTGGGGCCAACGTCCTGACTTTC
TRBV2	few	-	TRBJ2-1	CASSPQRMSYNEQFF	TGTGCCAGCAGTCCACAGAGAATGTCCTACAATGAGCAGTTCTTC
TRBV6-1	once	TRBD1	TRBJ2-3	CASTYRQGTDTQYF	TGTGCCAGCACATACCGACAGGGGACAGATACGCAGTATTTT
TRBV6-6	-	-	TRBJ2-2	CASSYSRQPNTGELFF	TGTGCCAGCAGTTACTCGAGGCAGCCGAACACCGGGGAGCTGTTTTTT